This T cell receptor (beta chain) comes out of a study of shared T cell receptors in the human thymus. Libraries were prepared by immunoSEQ multiplex PCR; TCRdb keeps only in-frame clonotypes and omits some of them. The profile shows about 660,000 clones, approximately 88% of them singletons. From germline, CDR1 is SEHNR and CDR2 FQNEAQ (reference sequence). CDR3 length: 15 residues. The sample holds one count of this clone. These records were also assigned to another study, of human thymus T cells. Per that study: Corrective cardiac operations yielded the resected thymus tissue. Biased V and J segment usage appeared in thymus and peripheral blood. Highly overlapping thymic repertoires among unrelated individuals were reported in related research.

This clonotype originated in a boy younger than two with a congenital heart defect. The chain couples TRBV7-9 to TRBJ2-1; 10 bases match TRBD2. Sequences were obtained from thymocytes. The DNA of the CDR3 is TGTGCGCTATGGTCCGGGACTAGCGACCACAATGAGCAGTTCTTC. Amino acids: CALWSGTSDHNEQFF.